This T cell receptor (beta chain) was obtained from a study of blood T cell repertoires in COVID-19. Study as a whole: Spain, Italy and the United States supplied samples that represented acute and convalescent COVID-19. From T cells, B-cell-depleted T cells, or PBMCs came the material, which was cDNA or gDNA.

In the authors' methods: From reference gene primer amplification, estimates of nucleated cell counts were derived. Using immunoSEQ multiplex PCR, the repertoire was profiled, and TCRdb retains in-frame clones only, with some absent. The DNA was the basis for D and trimming; V, J and clone size are from that table. The data contain 100,000 to 150,000 clones, around nine tenths of them singletons. V was cut by 3 bases and J by 14 bases, with 14 bases left in between. Germline values: CDR1 MDHEN, CDR2 SYDVKM. The CDR3 sequence is 13 residues long. The receptor comes from a woman of 80 years or more with acute or convalescent COVID-19. The chain is built from TRBV28 and TRBJ1-6; a possible D gene is TRBD1 (6 bases). What was sequenced was peripheral blood. The CDR3 is CASSFGGRRSLHF. CDR3 coding DNA: TGTGCCAGCAGTTTCGGGGGGCGCCGCTCCCTCCACTTT.